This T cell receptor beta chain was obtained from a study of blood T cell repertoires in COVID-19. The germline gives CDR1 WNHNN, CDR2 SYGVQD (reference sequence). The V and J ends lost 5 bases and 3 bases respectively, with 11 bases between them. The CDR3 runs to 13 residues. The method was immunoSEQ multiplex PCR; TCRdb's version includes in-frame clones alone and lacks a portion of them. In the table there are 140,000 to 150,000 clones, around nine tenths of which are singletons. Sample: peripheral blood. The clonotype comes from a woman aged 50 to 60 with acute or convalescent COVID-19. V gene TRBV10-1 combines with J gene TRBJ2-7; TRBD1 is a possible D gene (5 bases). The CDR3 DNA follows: TGCGCCAGCAGTAGCAGGGAAGGCTACGAGCAGTACTTC. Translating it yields CASSSREGYEQYF.